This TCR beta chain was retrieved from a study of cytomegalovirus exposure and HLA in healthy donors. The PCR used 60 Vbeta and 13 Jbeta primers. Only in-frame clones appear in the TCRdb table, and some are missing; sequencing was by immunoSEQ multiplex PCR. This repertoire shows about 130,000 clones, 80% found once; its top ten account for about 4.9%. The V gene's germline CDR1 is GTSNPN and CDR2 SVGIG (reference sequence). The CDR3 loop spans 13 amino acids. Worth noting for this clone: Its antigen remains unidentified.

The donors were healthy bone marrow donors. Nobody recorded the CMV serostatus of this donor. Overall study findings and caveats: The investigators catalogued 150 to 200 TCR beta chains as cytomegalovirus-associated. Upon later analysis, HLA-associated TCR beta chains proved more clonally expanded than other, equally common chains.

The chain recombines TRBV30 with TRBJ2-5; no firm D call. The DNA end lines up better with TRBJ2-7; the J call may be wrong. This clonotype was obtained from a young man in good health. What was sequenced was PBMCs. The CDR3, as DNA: TGTGCCTGGAGTTCCCCTTCGGGTTACGAGCAGTACTTC. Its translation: CAWSSPSGYEQYF.